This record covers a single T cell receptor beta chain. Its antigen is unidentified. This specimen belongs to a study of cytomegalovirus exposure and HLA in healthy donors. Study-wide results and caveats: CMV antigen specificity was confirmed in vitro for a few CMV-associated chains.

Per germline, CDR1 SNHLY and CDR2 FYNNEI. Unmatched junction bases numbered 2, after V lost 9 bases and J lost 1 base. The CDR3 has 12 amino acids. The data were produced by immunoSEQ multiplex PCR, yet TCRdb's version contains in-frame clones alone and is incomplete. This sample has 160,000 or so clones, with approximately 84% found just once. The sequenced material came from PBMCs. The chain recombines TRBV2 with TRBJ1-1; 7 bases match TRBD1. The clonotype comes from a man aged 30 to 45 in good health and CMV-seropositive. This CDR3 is CARGTENTEAFF. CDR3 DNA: TGTGCCAGAGGGACAGAGAACACTGAAGCTTTCTTT.